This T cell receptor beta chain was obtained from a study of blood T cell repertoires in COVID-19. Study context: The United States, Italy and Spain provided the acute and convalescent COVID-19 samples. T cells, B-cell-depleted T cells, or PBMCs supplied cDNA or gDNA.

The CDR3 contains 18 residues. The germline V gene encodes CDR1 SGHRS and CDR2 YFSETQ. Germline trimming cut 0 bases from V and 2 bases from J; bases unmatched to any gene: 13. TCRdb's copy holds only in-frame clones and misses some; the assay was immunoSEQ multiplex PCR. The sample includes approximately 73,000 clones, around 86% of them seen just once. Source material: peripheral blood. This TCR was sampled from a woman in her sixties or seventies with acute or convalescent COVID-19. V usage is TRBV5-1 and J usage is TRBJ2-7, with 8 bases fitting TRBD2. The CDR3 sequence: CASSLGASILADTYEQYF. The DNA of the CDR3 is TGCGCCAGCAGCTTGGGAGCGTCCATACTAGCGGATACCTACGAGCAGTACTTC.